One and the same sample provided the 23 T cell receptor beta chains below, sequenced in a study of cytomegalovirus exposure and HLA in healthy donors. Vbeta (60) and Jbeta (13) primers were used in the PCR. Some clones are missing from TCRdb's copy, which holds only in-frame ones; the method was immunoSEQ multiplex PCR. This sample has roughly 220,000 clones, with 70% found just once. The sequenced material came from PBMCs. The receptors were gathered from a man in his forties or fifties in good health and CMV-seropositive.

The chain employs TRBV19 and TRBJ2-3, with D uncertain. The V and J ends lost 2 bases and 1 base respectively, with 10 bases between them. The CDR3 covers 15 residues. The V gene's germline CDR1 is LNHDA and CDR2 SQIVND (reference sequence). The CDR3 DNA is TGTGCCAGTAGTATAATGGTCCTAGGCACAGATACGCAGTATTTT. It specifies CASSIMVLGTDTQYF. The complete variable domain, with remaining parts taken from reference TRBV19 and TRBJ2-3, reads DGGITQSPKYLFRKEGQNVTLSCEQNLNHDAMYWYRQDPGQGLRLIYYSQIVNDFQKGDIAEGYSVSREKKESFPLTVTSAQKNPTAFYLCASSIMVLGTDTQYFGPGTRLTVL.

This sequence joins TRBV27 and TRBJ2-1, with 8 bases that match TRBD1. V trimming: 6 bases; J trimming: 2 bases; junction bases outside the gene matches: 3. Germline CDR1 reads MNHEY; CDR2 reads SMNVEV (reference sequence). There are 14 residues in the CDR3. DNA of the CDR3: TGTGCCAGCAGGGTGGACAGGGCCTACAATGAGCAGTTCTTC. Residues: CASRVDRAYNEQFF.

The chain uses TRBV27 and TRBJ1-2; D is possibly TRBD1 (5 bases). V lost 0 bases and J 4 bases, leaving 9 bases between the germline ends. CDR3 size: 14 residues. CDR1 and CDR2 (germline): MNHEY, SMNVEV (reference sequence). In DNA, the CDR3 is TGTGCCAGCAGTTTATCGAAGGGGTTCTATGGCTACACCTTC. It translates to CASSLSKGFYGYTF.

The chain combines TRBV5-4 with TRBJ2-2; 10 bases agree with TRBD2. The V gene end was trimmed by 4 bases and the J gene end by 3 bases; junction bases not matched to a gene: 3. The germline gives CDR1 SGHNT, CDR2 YYREEE (reference sequence). CDR3 size: 15 residues. CDR3 coding DNA: TGTGCCAGCAGCGTTGGACTAGCGGACACCGGGGAGCTGTTTTTT. Residues: CASSVGLADTGELFF.

The chain uses TRBV28 and TRBJ2-1; D call uncertain. Trimming took off 3 bases at V and 7 bases at J, with 10 bases between the two ends. The CDR3 has 13 residues. The germline gives CDR1 MDHEN, CDR2 SYDVKM. CDR3 protein: CASSFPGPNEQFF. The CDR3 nucleotides read TGTGCCAGCAGTTTCCCGGGTCCTAATGAGCAGTTCTTC.

V gene TRBV7-2 combines with J gene TRBJ1-5; D is possibly TRBD1 (6 bases). The CDR3 totals 14 residues. V was clipped by 0 bases and J by 10 bases, with 13 bases between them. Germline CDR1 and CDR2: SGHTA and FQGNSA. The CDR3 sequence is CASSLAPGVGPQHF. CDR3 in DNA: TGTGCCAGCAGCTTAGCGCCAGGGGTAGGCCCCCAGCATTTT.

This clone was seen a few times. CDR3 region: CASSFAVNTEAFF. The CDR3 DNA reads TGTGCCAGCAGCTTTGCAGTGAACACTGAAGCTTTCTTT. The chain couples TRBV5-8 to TRBJ1-1, with D hard to call. The CDR3 loop spans 13 amino acids. In germline, CDR1 is SGHTS, CDR2 YDEGEE. Trimming removed 2 bases from V and 0 bases from J, with 5 bases in between.

This clone was observed a handful of times. V usage is TRBV5-1 and J usage is TRBJ1-4; D is ambiguous. Germline V gives CDR1 SGHRS, CDR2 YFSETQ. The CDR3 length is 15 residues. V was cut by 0 bases and J by 8 bases, with 14 bases left in between. CDR3 region: CASSLEAPRREKLFF. Here the CDR3 DNA reads TGCGCCAGCAGCTTGGAGGCACCCCGGAGGGAAAAACTGTTTTTT.

This chain uses TRBV4-2 with TRBJ2-1; a possible D gene is TRBD2 (6 bases). Germline values: CDR1 LGHNA, CDR2 YNFKEQ. Trimming removed 0 bases from V and 2 bases from J, with 11 bases in between. The CDR3 totals 16 residues. CDR3 nucleotide sequence: TGTGCCAGCAGCCAAGAGCGGTGGGGGGCCTACAATGAGCAGTTCTTC. Its translation: CASSQERWGAYNEQFF.

The chain uses TRBV4-2 and TRBJ1-6, with D possibly being TRBD1 (6 bases). The CDR3 sequence is 14 residues long. Germline V gene sequence: CDR1 LGHNA, CDR2 YNFKEQ. Deletions cut 0 bases from V and 10 bases from J, with 10 bases between. The CDR3 DNA reads as TGTGCCAGCAGCCAAGATAGGACAGCCTCACCCCTCCACTTT. Protein sequence: CASSQDRTASPLHF.

This rearrangement joins TRBV7-6 to TRBJ2-7, with D uncertain. The germline V and J ends were trimmed by 1 base and 1 base, with 11 bases remaining between them. There are 15 residues in the CDR3. In germline, CDR1 is SGHVS, CDR2 FNYEAQ. The DNA of the CDR3 is TGTGCCAGCAGCTTAGGTGGTCTACGGTCCTACGAGCAGTACTTC. Translated, it gives CASSLGGLRSYEQYF. Variable domain in full (rest from reference TRBV7-6 and TRBJ2-7): GAGVSQSPRYKVTKRGQDVALRCDPISGHVSLYWYRQALGQGPEFLTYFNYEAQQDKSGLPNDRFSAERPEGSISTLTIQRTEQRDSAMYRCASSLGGLRSYEQYFGPGTRLTVT.

This clone was counted a few times. The rearrangement links TRBV21-1 to TRBJ2-7; TRBD1 was called by the table and not checked on the DNA. TRBV21-1 is annotated as a pseudogene. The CDR3 runs to 15 residues. CDR3 residues: CASSNRTAHGYEQYF. The CDR3 DNA reads as TGTGCCAGCAGCAACCGGACAGCCCACGGCTACGAGCAGTACTTC.

This clone was counted a single time. This chain uses TRBV7-3 with TRBJ2-2; TRBD2 aligns across 13 bases. The CDR3 is 17 residues long. Trimming removed 4 bases from V and 1 base from J; junction bases left unmatched: 3. Looked up from germline, CDR1 is SGHTA and CDR2 is FQGTGA. For the CDR3, the DNA is TGTGCCAGCAGCTCCTGGACTAGCGGGGGGAACACCGGGGAGCTGTTTTTT. It codes for CASSSWTSGGNTGELFF.

The chain employs TRBV5-1 and TRBJ2-5; TRBD2 might be the D (6 bases). V was pared by 0 bases and J by 0 bases, with 9 bases between. This CDR3 region has 15 residues. CDR1 is SGHRS, CDR2 YFSETQ, per germline. The CDR3 DNA reads TGCGCCAGCAGCTTGGAAAGGGACTACCAAGAGACCCAGTACTTC. Encoded protein: CASSLERDYQETQYF.

V usage is TRBV5-1 and J usage is TRBJ1-2; TRBD1 is a possible D gene (5 bases). Trimming stripped 4 bases from V and 2 bases from J, with 18 bases between. The CDR3 sequence is 16 residues long. Germline CDR1 and CDR2: SGHRS and YFSETQ. CDR3 region: CASSRRAGPDNYGYTF. Written as DNA, the CDR3 is TGCGCCAGCAGCCGACGAGCGGGGCCCGACAACTATGGCTACACCTTC.

The chain has TRBV7-8 and TRBJ2-7, with 8 bases identical to TRBD2. This CDR3 comprises 14 residues. In germline, CDR1 is SGHVS, CDR2 FQNEAQ. The V gene end was trimmed by 5 bases and the J gene end by 3 bases; junction bases not matched to a gene: 6. In DNA, the CDR3 is TGTGCCAGCAGCGCCCCGGGGGGGGGCTACGAGCAGTACTTC. It yields the protein CASSAPGGGYEQYF.

V is TRBV19 and J is TRBJ2-4; a possible D gene is TRBD2 (6 bases). Germline loops: CDR1 LNHDA, CDR2 SQIVND (reference sequence). This CDR3 comprises 17 residues. The germline V and J ends were trimmed by 4 bases and 5 bases, with 21 bases remaining between them. Here the CDR3 reads CASSKNLILGLQNIQYF. Here the CDR3 DNA reads TGTGCCAGTAGTAAAAACCTTATCCTGGGACTTCAAAACATTCAGTACTTC.

The V call is TRBV5-1, the J call TRBJ2-6; D not resolved. This CDR3 has 16 amino acids. The ends were cut back, 2 bases at V and 0 bases at J, with 9 bases in the middle. Germline loops: CDR1 SGHRS, CDR2 YFSETQ. The CDR3 here is CASSLRLGSGANVLTF. The CDR3 bases are TGCGCCAGCAGCTTACGACTTGGCTCTGGGGCCAACGTCCTGACTTTC.

V usage is TRBV5-1 and J usage is TRBJ2-7, with 8 bases that match TRBD2. V shed 6 bases and J 7 bases; nucleotides not matched to a gene: 15. Germline lookup yields CDR1 SGHRS and CDR2 YFSETQ. This CDR3 contains 15 residues. CDR3 in amino acids: CASMLGLAGAREQYF. The CDR3 DNA reads TGCGCCAGCATGCTTGGTCTAGCGGGCGCTCGAGAGCAGTACTTC.

The chain carries TRBV5-1 and TRBJ2-7; 9 bases align to TRBD2. CDR3 length: 16 amino acids. The J segment lost 3 bases and the V segment lost 3 bases, leaving 10 bases of the junction unmatched. Germline V gene sequence: CDR1 SGHRS, CDR2 YFSETQ. This CDR3 is CASSSSLAGGLYEQYF. For the CDR3, the DNA is TGCGCCAGCAGCTCCTCCCTGGCGGGGGGGCTCTACGAGCAGTACTTC. Together with reference TRBV5-1 and TRBJ2-7, the CDR3 gives the full variable domain: KAGVTQTPRYLIKTRGQQVTLSCSPISGHRSVSWYQQTPGQGLQFLFEYFSETQRNKGNFPGRFSGRQFSNSRSEMNVSTLELGDSALYLCASSSSLAGGLYEQYFGPGTRLTVT.

The chain is built from TRBV6-5 and TRBJ1-1; D uncertain. V lost 8 bases and J 5 bases, leaving 15 bases between the germline ends. Germline CDR1 MNHEY, CDR2 SVGAGI. The CDR3 covers 13 residues. The CDR3 region has the DNA TGTGCCAGCGGTCGGTTCCTGACTACTGAAGCTTTCTTT. The encoded protein is CASGRFLTTEAFF.

J is TRBJ2-1 and V is TRBV28; a possible D gene is TRBD2 (6 bases). The germline CDR1 and CDR2 sequences are MDHEN and SYDVKM. V gave up 5 bases and J gave up 2 bases, with 10 bases separating them. This CDR3 has 14 residues. The CDR3 nucleotides read TGTGCCAGCAGTAGCGCGGGGACCTACAATGAGCAGTTCTTC. Amino acids: CASSSAGTYNEQFF.

The V gene is TRBV7-8, the J gene TRBJ2-5; unclear D gene. The CDR3 is 14 residues long. Per germline, CDR1 SGHVS and CDR2 FQNEAQ. V shed 0 bases and J shed 1 base, with 6 bases lying between them. CDR3 sequence: CASSLAPSQETQYF. The CDR3 DNA is TGTGCCAGCAGCTTAGCCCCATCCCAAGAGACCCAGTACTTC. Complete variable domain (other parts from reference TRBV7-8 and TRBJ2-5): GAGVSQSPRYKVAKRGQDVALRCDPISGHVSLFWYQQALGQGPEFLTYFQNEAQLDKSGLPSDRFFAERPEGSVSTLKIQRTQQEDSAVYLCASSLAPSQETQYFGPGTRLLVL.